This passage covers 5 T cell receptor beta chains from one sample sequenced in a study of response to subunit inactivated influenza vaccine. TCRdb independently ran MiXCR on the RT-PCR reads; one entry per CDR3 protein. The sample consists of about 170,000 distinct CDR3 sequences, approximately 12% of them appearing once. The data were also submitted as part of a second study, on T cells expressing NK-cell markers. That work states: The authors made TCR beta cDNA libraries by 5'RACE template switching. This switching added a universal primer site and UMIs.

The sample consisted of CD8+ T cells sorted from PBMCs, taken roughly 12 days after vaccination. The receptors come from a man in his fifties or sixties who received an inactivated influenza vaccine.

This clonotype has more than one count but fewer than ten. V usage is TRBV7-9 and J usage is TRBJ2-7; 8 bases are shared with TRBD2. CDR3 length: 17 residues. Germline trimming cut 4 bases from V and 2 bases from J; bases unmatched to any gene: 13. Per the germline V gene, CDR1 is SEHNR and CDR2 is FQNEAQ (reference sequence). CDR3 amino acids: CASSSLQGEREPYEQYF. The CDR3, as DNA: TGTGCCAGCAGCTCCCTCCAGGGCGAGCGGGAGCCCTACGAGCAGTACTTC.

The rearrangement joins TRBV7-2 to TRBJ2-1; 8 positions agree with TRBD2. The CDR3 runs 17 residues. Per the germline V gene, CDR1 is SGHTA and CDR2 is FQGNSA. V shed 2 bases, J shed 3 bases, and the junction held 9 bases outside the gene matches. The CDR3 DNA is TGTGCCAGCAGCTTATTACTAGCGGCTTCCTTCTACAATGAGCAGTTCTTC. Protein sequence: CASSLLLAASFYNEQFF.

There are a few counts of this clonotype. V is TRBV6-2 or TRBV6-3 and J is TRBJ2-1, with D maybe TRBD2 (7 bases). CDR3 size: 14 residues. Germline CDR1 MNHEY, CDR2 SVGEGT. V shed 2 bases and J shed 7 bases, with 12 bases lying between them. The CDR3 DNA is TGTGCCAGCAGTTACGGACTAGGGGGGAATGAGCAGTTCTTC. Its protein is CASSYGLGGNEQFF.

This chain joins TRBV6-5 and TRBJ1-2, with D maybe TRBD1 (5 bases). The germline V gene encodes CDR1 MNHEY and CDR2 SVGAGI. This CDR3 is 16 amino acids long. V lost 0 bases and J lost 1, with 12 bases in between. CDR3 sequence reads: CASSYSGGAVNYGYTF. As DNA, the CDR3 is TGTGCCAGCAGTTACTCGGGCGGGGCTGTTAACTATGGCTACACCTTC.

This clonotype appeared many times. The chain uses TRBV9 and TRBJ2-1; no firm D call. This CDR3 is built from 15 residues. V was pared by 1 base and J by 8 bases, with 16 bases between. Germline CDR1 SGDLS, CDR2 YYNGEE. CDR3 sequence: CASSVSFRSSDEQFF. In nucleotides, the CDR3 is TGTGCCAGCAGCGTAAGTTTTAGAAGTAGTGATGAGCAGTTCTTC.